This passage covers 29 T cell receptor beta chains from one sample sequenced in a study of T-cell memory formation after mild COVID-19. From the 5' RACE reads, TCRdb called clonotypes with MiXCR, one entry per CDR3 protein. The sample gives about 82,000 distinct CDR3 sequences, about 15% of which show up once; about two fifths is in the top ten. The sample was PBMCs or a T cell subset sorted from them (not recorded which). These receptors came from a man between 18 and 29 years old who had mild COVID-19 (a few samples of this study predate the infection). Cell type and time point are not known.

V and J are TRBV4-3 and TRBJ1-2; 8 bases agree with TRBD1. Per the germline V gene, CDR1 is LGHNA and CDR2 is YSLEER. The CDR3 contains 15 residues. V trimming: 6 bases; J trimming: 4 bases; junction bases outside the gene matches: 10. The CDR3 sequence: CASSYKDREGYGYTF. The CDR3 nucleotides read TGCGCCAGCAGTTATAAGGACAGGGAGGGCTATGGCTACACCTTC.

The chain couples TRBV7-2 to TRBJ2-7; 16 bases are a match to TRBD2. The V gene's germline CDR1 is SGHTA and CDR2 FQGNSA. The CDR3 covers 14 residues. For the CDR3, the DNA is TGTGAGCGGGGACTAGCGGGGGGGACCTACGAGCAGTACTTC. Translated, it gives CERGLAGGTYEQYF.

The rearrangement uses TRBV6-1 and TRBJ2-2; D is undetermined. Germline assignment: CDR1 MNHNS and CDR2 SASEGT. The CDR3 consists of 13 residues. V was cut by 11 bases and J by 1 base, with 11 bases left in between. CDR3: CAAQAENTGELFF. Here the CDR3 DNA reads TGTGCCGCGCAGGCAGAGAACACCGGGGAGCTGTTTTTT.

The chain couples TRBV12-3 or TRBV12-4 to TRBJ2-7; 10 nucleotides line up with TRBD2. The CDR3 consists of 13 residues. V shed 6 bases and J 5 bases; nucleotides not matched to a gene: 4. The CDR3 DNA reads TGTGCCAGCAGCCTAGCGGGGGTCCACGAGCAGTACTTC. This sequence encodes CASSLAGVHEQYF.

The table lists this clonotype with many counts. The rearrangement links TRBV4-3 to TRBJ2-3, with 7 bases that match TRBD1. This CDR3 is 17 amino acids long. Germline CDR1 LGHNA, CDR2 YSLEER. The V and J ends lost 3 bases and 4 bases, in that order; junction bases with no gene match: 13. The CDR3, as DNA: TGCGCCAGCAGCCAGTCCCCAGGGGGTGGTTTAGCAGATACGCAGTATTTT. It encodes CASSQSPGGGLADTQYF.

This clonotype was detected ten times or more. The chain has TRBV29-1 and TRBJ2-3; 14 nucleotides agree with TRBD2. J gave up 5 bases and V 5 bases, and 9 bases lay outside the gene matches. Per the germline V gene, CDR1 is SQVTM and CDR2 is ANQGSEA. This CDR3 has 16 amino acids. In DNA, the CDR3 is TGCAGCGTTTGGGGACTAGCGGGGGCCGCCGAAGATACGCAGTATTTT. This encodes CSVWGLAGAAEDTQYF.

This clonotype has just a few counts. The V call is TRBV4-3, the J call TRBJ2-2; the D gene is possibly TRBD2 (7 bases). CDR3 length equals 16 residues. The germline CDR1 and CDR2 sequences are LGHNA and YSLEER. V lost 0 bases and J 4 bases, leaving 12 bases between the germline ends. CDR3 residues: CASSQDAGAFTGELFF. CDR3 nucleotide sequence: TGCGCCAGCAGCCAAGATGCGGGGGCTTTCACCGGGGAGCTGTTTTTT.

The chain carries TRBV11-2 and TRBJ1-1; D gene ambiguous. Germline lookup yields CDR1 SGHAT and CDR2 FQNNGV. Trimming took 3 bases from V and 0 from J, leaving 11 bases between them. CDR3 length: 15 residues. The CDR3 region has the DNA TGTGCCAGCAGCTTGGCTGCGGCGGTGAACACTGAAGCTTTCTTT. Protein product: CASSLAAAVNTEAFF.

The CDR3 DNA reads as TGTGCCAGCACCACAGAGGGAGTAACCTACGAGCAGTACTTC. Its protein product is CASTTEGVTYEQYF. J is TRBJ2-7 and V is TRBV6-2 or TRBV6-3, with D possibly matching TRBD2 (5 bases). The CDR3 is 14 residues long. Germline V gives CDR1 MNHEY, CDR2 SVGEGT. V was trimmed by 7 bases and J by 2 bases, leaving 15 bases between them.

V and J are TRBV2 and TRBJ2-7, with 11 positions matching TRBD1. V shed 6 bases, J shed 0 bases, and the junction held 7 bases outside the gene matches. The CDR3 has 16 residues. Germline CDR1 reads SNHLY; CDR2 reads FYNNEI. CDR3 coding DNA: TGTGCCAGCAGCGTATCCGGGACAGGGGGCTCCTACGAGCAGTACTTC. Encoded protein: CASSVSGTGGSYEQYF. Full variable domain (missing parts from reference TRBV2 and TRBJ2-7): EPEVTQTPSHQVTQMGQEVILRCVPISNHLYFYWYRQILGQKVEFLVSFYNNEISEKSEIFDDQFSVERPDGSNFTLKIRSTKLEDSAMYFCASSVSGTGGSYEQYFGPGTRLTVT.

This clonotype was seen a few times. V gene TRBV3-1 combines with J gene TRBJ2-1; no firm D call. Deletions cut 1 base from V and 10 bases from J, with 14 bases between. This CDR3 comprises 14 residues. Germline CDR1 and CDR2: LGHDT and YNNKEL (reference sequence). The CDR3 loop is CASSQVKLDGEQFF. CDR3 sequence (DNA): TGTGCCAGCAGCCAAGTGAAACTGGACGGAGAGCAGTTCTTC.

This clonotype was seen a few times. The CDR3 spells CSARDVEGPYYEQYV. The CDR3 bases are TGCAGTGCTAGGGACGTGGAGGGACCGTACTACGAGCAGTACGTC. The genes are TRBV20-1 and TRBJ2-7; tentative D call: TRBD2 (6 bases). Germline loops: CDR1 DFQATT, CDR2 SNEGSKA (reference sequence). Trimming left V 3 bases short and J 3 bases short, with 18 bases between. The CDR3 extends over 15 amino acids.

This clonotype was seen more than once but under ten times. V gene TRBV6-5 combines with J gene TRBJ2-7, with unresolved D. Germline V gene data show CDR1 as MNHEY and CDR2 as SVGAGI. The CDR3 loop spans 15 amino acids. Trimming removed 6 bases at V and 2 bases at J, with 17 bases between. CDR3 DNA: TGTGCCAGCAGATCACTCCCGGCAGAGACCTACGAGCAGTACTTC. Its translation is CASRSLPAETYEQYF.

CDR3 bases: TGCGCCAGCAGCTTGTTGGGGCGTCCCTACGAGCAGTACTTC. Protein sequence: CASSLLGRPYEQYF. This chain connects TRBV5-1 to TRBJ2-7; tentatively, D is TRBD1 (5 bases). Trimming removed 1 base from V and 2 bases from J, with 10 bases in between. CDR1 SGHRS and CDR2 YFSETQ come from the germline V gene. The CDR3 is made up of 14 amino acids.

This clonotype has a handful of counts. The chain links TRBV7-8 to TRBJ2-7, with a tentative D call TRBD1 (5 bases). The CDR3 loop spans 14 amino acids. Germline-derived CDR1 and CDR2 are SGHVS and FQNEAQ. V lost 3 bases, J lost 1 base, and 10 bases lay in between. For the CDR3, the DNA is TGTGCCAGCAGCTTTGCCAGGGCGTCCTACGAGCAGTACGTC. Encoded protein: CASSFARASYEQYV.

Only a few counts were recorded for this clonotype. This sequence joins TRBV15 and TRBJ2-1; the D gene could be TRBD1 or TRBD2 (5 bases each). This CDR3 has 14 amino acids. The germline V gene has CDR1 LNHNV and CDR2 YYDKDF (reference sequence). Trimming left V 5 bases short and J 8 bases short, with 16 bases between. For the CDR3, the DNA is TGTGCCACCAGCGGGGACGAGATTTTCCATGAGCAGTTCTTC. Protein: CATSGDEIFHEQFF.

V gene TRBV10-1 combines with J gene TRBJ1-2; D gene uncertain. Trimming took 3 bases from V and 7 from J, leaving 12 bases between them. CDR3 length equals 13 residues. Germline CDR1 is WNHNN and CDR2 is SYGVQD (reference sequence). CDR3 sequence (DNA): TGCGCCAGCAGTGAAATCGAGAAGGGTGGCTACACCTTC. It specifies CASSEIEKGGYTF.

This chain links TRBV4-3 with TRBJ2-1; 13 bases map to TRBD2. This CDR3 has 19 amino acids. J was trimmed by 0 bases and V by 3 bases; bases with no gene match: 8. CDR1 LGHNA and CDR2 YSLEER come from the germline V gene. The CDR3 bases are TGCGCCAGCAGCCACCGACTAGCGGGGGGCTTTAGCTCCTACAATGAGCAGTTCTTC. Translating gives CASSHRLAGGFSSYNEQFF.

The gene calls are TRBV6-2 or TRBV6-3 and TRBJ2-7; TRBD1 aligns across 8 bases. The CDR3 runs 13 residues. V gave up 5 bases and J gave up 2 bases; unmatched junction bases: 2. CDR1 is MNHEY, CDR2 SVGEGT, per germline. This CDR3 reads CASSRDRPYEQYF. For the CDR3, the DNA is TGTGCCAGCAGTCGGGACAGGCCCTACGAGCAGTACTTC.

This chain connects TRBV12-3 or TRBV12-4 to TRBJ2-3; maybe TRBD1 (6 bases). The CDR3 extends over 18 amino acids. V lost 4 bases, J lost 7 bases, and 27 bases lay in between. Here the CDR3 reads CASSSSTIYRDNPYTQYF. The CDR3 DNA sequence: TGTGCCAGCAGTTCTTCCACGATTTACAGGGACAACCCTTATACGCAGTATTTT.

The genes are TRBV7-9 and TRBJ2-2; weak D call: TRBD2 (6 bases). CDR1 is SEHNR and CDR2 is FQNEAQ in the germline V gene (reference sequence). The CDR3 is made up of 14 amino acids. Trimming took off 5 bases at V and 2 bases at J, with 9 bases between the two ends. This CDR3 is CASSGTLNTGELFF. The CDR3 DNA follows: TGTGCCAGCAGCGGGACTTTAAACACCGGGGAGCTGTTTTTT.

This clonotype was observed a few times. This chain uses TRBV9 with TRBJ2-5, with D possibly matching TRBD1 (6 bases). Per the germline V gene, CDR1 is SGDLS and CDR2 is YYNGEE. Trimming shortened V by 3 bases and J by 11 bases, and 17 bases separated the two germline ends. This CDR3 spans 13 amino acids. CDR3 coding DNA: TGTGCCAGCAGCGCCGGGACAAGTCCTAGGCAGTACTTC. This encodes CASSAGTSPRQYF.

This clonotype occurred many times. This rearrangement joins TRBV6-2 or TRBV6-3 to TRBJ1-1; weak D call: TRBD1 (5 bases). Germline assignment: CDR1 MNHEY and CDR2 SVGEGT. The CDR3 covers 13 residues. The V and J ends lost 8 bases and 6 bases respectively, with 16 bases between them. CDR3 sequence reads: CASWPPGPSEAFF. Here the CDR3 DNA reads TGTGCCAGCTGGCCGCCGGGGCCCTCTGAAGCTTTCTTT.

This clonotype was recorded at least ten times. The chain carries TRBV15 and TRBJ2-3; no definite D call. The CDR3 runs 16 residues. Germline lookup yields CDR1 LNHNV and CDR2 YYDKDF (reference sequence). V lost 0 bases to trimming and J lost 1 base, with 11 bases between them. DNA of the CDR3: TGTGCCACCAGCAGAGATCCACCCAGCGGCACAGATACGCAGTATTTT. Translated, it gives CATSRDPPSGTDTQYF.

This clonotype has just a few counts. The CDR3 spells CASSRPRDGGNYGYTF. CDR3 bases: TGTGCCAGCAGCCGACCCCGCGACGGGGGTAACTATGGCTACACCTTC. J is TRBJ1-2 and V is TRBV11-2; tentatively, D is TRBD1 (5 bases). The CDR3 has 16 residues. Per the germline V gene, CDR1 is SGHAT and CDR2 is FQNNGV. The V and J ends lost 5 bases and 1 base respectively, with 17 bases between them.

The CDR3 DNA sequence: TGCGCCAGCAGCCCCCTCGGGGAGACCCAGTACTTC. Translating gives CASSPLGETQYF. The J gene is TRBJ2-5, the V gene TRBV5-1; D remains ambiguous. This CDR3 comprises 12 residues. Germline-derived CDR1 and CDR2 are SGHRS and YFSETQ. Trimming left V 4 bases short and J 5 bases short, with 9 bases between.

CDR3: CASSQQTAPRNEQYF. The CDR3 bases are TGCGCCAGCAGCCAACAGACAGCCCCGAGGAACGAGCAGTACTTC. The rearrangement uses TRBV4-1 and TRBJ2-7; TRBD1 is a possible D gene (5 bases). This CDR3 contains 15 residues. The V end was cut by 2 bases, the J end by 5 bases, with 16 bases between. Per germline, CDR1 MGHRA and CDR2 YSYEKL.

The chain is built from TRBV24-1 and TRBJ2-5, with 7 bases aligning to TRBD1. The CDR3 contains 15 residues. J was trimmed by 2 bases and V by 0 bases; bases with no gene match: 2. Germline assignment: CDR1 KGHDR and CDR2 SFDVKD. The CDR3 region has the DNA TGTGCCACCAGTGATTTGAGGGGACAGCAAGAGACCCAGTACTTC. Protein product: CATSDLRGQQETQYF.

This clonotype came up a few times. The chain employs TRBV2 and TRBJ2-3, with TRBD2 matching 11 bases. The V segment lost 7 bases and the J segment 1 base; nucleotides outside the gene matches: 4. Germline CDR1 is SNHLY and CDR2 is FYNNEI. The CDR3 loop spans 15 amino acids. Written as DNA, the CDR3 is TGTGCCAGCATCGAACTAGCGGGGGGCACAGATACGCAGTATTTT. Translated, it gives CASIELAGGTDTQYF.